One sample yielded the 21 T cell receptor beta chains listed below, sequenced in a study of early T cells in non-severe SARS-CoV-2 infection. TCRdb analysed the 5' RACE reads with MiXCR anew, one entry per CDR3 protein. The table has approximately 70,000 distinct CDR3 sequences, 10% seen once; the top ten hold about 14%. The specimen was whole blood, collected at baseline. The receptor set was obtained from an adult who was a healthcare worker with PCR-confirmed SARS-CoV-2 infection or an uninfected control (not recorded which).

The chain is built from TRBV5-5 and TRBJ1-5, with D possibly matching TRBD1 (5 bases). Germline CDR1 and CDR2: SGHKS and YYEKEE (reference sequence). This CDR3 has 15 amino acids. Trimming cost V 0 bases and J 5 bases, with 12 bases left between them. In nucleotides, the CDR3 is TGTGCCAGCAGCTTGGACGGGGGAGAGGATCAGCCCCAGCATTTT. Its translation: CASSLDGGEDQPQHF.

This clonotype has at least ten counts. The rearrangement joins TRBV7-8 to TRBJ2-7; no clear D. The V end lost 1 base, the J end lost 0 bases, and 4 bases lay between the germline ends. Germline V gene data show CDR1 as SGHVS and CDR2 as FQNEAQ. This CDR3 comprises 13 residues. CDR3: CASSLDISYEQYF. CDR3 nucleotides: TGTGCCAGCAGCTTAGACATCTCCTACGAGCAGTACTTC.

As concerns this clonotype: This may arise from a read error, as a much more abundant clone is one base away. The gene calls are TRBV7-9 and TRBJ2-2, with 15 bases aligning to TRBD2. The CDR3 consists of 20 residues. CDR1 and CDR2 (germline): SEHNR, FQNEAQ (reference sequence). The CDR3 DNA reads as TGTGCCAGCAGCTCCCGCGGCGCGGGACTAGCGGGAGGAAACATCGGGGAGCTGTTTTTT. Translation gives CASSSRGAGLAGGNIGELFF.

This clonotype was recorded at least ten times. The rearrangement links TRBV18 to TRBJ2-1; TRBD2 matches 7 bases. The CDR3 has 19 residues. V shed 0 bases and J 0 bases; nucleotides not matched to a gene: 11. CDR1 is KGHSH and CDR2 is LQKENI in the germline V gene. CDR3 residues: CASSPPVREAPSSYNEQFF. The CDR3 nucleotides are TGTGCCAGCTCACCACCGGTCCGGGAGGCTCCGAGCTCCTACAATGAGCAGTTCTTC.

This clonotype was recorded at least ten times. J is TRBJ1-1 and V is TRBV7-3, with D uncertain. CDR1 and CDR2 (germline): SGHTA, FQGTGA. The ends were cut back, 5 bases at V and 0 bases at J, with 10 bases in the middle. The CDR3 contains 14 residues. CDR3 coding DNA: TGTGCCAGCAGCCCAAGCCCGTTGAACACTGAAGCTTTCTTT. Amino acids: CASSPSPLNTEAFF.

This clonotype was detected many times. V gene TRBV20-1 combines with J gene TRBJ1-1; tentatively, D is TRBD1 (5 bases). The CDR3 spans 15 residues. V lost 5 bases and J 1 base, leaving 17 bases between the germline ends. Germline CDR1 and CDR2: DFQATT and SNEGSKA (reference sequence). In nucleotides, the CDR3 is TGCAGTGCTCAAGACAGAGTCCGATGGAACACTGAAGCTTTCTTT. It encodes CSAQDRVRWNTEAFF.

V usage is TRBV19 and J usage is TRBJ2-5; 12 positions match TRBD2. CDR3 length: 17 residues. The germline CDR1 and CDR2 sequences are LNHDA and SQIVND (reference sequence). V shed 3 bases, J shed 5 bases, and the junction held 10 bases outside the gene matches. CDR3 nucleotide sequence: TGTGCCAGTAGTATTCGGTCGACTAGCGGGAGAAATGAGACCCAGTACTTC. It translates to CASSIRSTSGRNETQYF.

A few counts support this clonotype. This chain links TRBV27 with TRBJ1-2, with no clear D. The length of the CDR3 is 12 residues. Germline-derived CDR1 and CDR2 are MNHEY and SMNVEV (reference sequence). Trimming pared 8 bases from V and 1 base from J, leaving 8 bases between. CDR3 coding DNA: TGTGCCAGCCGGGGTTTTAACTATGGCTACACCTTC. As protein: CASRGFNYGYTF.

This clonotype has a handful of counts. The gene calls are TRBV19 and TRBJ2-7; possible D gene TRBD1, 5 bases. V lost 5 bases, J lost 2 bases, and 16 bases lay in between. This CDR3 has 15 residues. The germline CDR1 and CDR2 sequences are LNHDA and SQIVND (reference sequence). CDR3 DNA: TGTGCCAGTAGTGGGGCCCATCTTATGCCCTACGAGCAGTACTTC. It encodes CASSGAHLMPYEQYF.

This clonotype has only a few counts. The chain recombines TRBV12-3 or TRBV12-4 with TRBJ2-7, with D unclear. This CDR3 comprises 15 residues. With 6 bases removed from V and 5 bases from J, the gap between germline ends came to 20 bases. This CDR3 reads CASSRPDPPHNEQYF. CDR3 in DNA: TGTGCCAGCAGCCGTCCGGACCCACCACACAACGAGCAGTACTTC.

This clonotype was counted many times. The J gene is TRBJ1-1, the V gene TRBV10-3; possible D gene TRBD1, 5 bases. This CDR3 is 14 amino acids long. V lost 3 bases to trimming and J lost 4 bases, with 12 bases between them. Germline V gene lookup returns CDR1 ENHRY and CDR2 SYGVKD. CDR3 sequence (DNA): TGTGCCATCAGTGATGAGGGGACGGGCACTGAAGCTTTCTTT. Its translation is CAISDEGTGTEAFF.

This clonotype has a count of ten or more. The chain couples TRBV10-3 to TRBJ2-1; D is unresolved. CDR3 length: 12 residues. The germline V gene has CDR1 ENHRY and CDR2 SYGVKD. Deletions cut 5 bases from V and 5 bases from J, with 7 bases between. CDR3 amino acids: CAISNPNNEQFF. The CDR3 nucleotides read TGTGCCATCAGTAACCCTAACAATGAGCAGTTCTTC.

The gene calls are TRBV29-1 and TRBJ2-5, with TRBD2 matching 9 bases. Germline assignment: CDR1 SQVTM and CDR2 ANQGSEA. Trimming removed 5 bases from V and 2 bases from J; junction bases left unmatched: 6. The CDR3 loop spans 14 amino acids. CDR3 loop: CSVTASGTQETQYF. The DNA for the CDR3 is TGCAGCGTTACGGCTAGCGGGACTCAAGAGACCCAGTACTTC.

The chain combines TRBV7-3 with TRBJ2-3, with 11 bases lining up with TRBD1. V was pared by 5 bases and J by 2 bases, with 12 bases of the junction left unmatched. This CDR3 contains 18 residues. Germline V gives CDR1 SGHTA, CDR2 FQGTGA. In DNA, the CDR3 is TGTGCCAGCAGCCCCCAACGAGGGACAGGGGGACTCACAGATACGCAGTATTTT. This codes for CASSPQRGTGGLTDTQYF. Complete variable domain (other parts from reference TRBV7-3 and TRBJ2-3): GAGVSQTPSNKVTEKGKYVELRCDPISGHTALYWYRQSLGQGPEFLIYFQGTGAADDSGLPNDRFFAVRPEGSVSTLKIQRTERGDSAVYLCASSPQRGTGGLTDTQYFGPGTRLTVL.

This clonotype has ten or more counts. The chain employs TRBV20-1 and TRBJ2-5, with D perhaps matching TRBD2 (6 bases). In germline, CDR1 is DFQATT, CDR2 SNEGSKA (reference sequence). The ends were cut back, 3 bases at V and 6 bases at J, with 14 bases in the middle. The CDR3 has 13 residues. The CDR3 nucleotides are TGCAGTGCTAGGGGGGGAATCCCCCAGACCCAGTACTTC. This gives the protein CSARGGIPQTQYF.

This clonotype appeared many times. The chain carries TRBV7-6 and TRBJ2-2, with D possibly TRBD1 on 5 matching bases. The CDR3 has 15 residues. The germline V gene encodes CDR1 SGHVS and CDR2 FNYEAQ. The V end lost 1 base, the J end lost 5 bases, and 11 bases lay between the germline ends. The CDR3 protein is CASSLGRALTGELFF. The CDR3 bases are TGTGCCAGCAGCTTAGGCAGGGCGTTGACCGGGGAGCTGTTTTTT.

This clonotype was observed a handful of times. The V and J genes are TRBV12-5 and TRBJ2-7; the D is unclear. Germline loops: CDR1 LGHNT, CDR2 FRNRAP. V was clipped by 4 bases and J by 6 bases, with 10 bases between them. The CDR3 length is 12 residues. The CDR3 region is CASGSIRLEQYF. The CDR3 coding sequence is TGTGCTAGTGGTTCCATAAGACTCGAGCAGTACTTC.

A few counts support this clonotype. The chain is built from TRBV2 and TRBJ2-5, with D possibly being TRBD2 (5 bases). V dropped 4 bases and J dropped 4 bases, with 13 bases sitting between them. This CDR3 spans 14 amino acids. Germline V CDR1 and CDR2: SNHLY, FYNNEI. CDR3 protein: CASSAWTSSETQYF. Here the CDR3 DNA reads TGTGCCAGCAGTGCATGGACTTCCTCAGAGACCCAGTACTTC.

There are many counts of this clonotype. This rearrangement joins TRBV4-3 to TRBJ1-2; no clear D. CDR3 length: 15 amino acids. Germline V gene lookup returns CDR1 LGHNA and CDR2 YSLEER. V was shortened by 1 base and J by 0 bases, with 9 bases between the two germline ends. The DNA for the CDR3 is TGCGCCAGCAGCCAAGGGCACCATACTAACTATGGCTACACCTTC. It is translated as CASSQGHHTNYGYTF.

The genes are TRBV5-1 and TRBJ1-5; D may be TRBD1 (5 bases). V was clipped by 4 bases and J by 1 base, with 18 bases between them. The CDR3 extends over 17 amino acids. CDR1 SGHRS and CDR2 YFSETQ come from the germline V gene. The DNA of the CDR3 is TGCGCCAGCAGCGACGGCCCCAGGGTATCAAGCAATCAGCCCCAGCATTTT. Its translation: CASSDGPRVSSNQPQHF.

This clonotype has ten or more counts. The chain is built from TRBV12-5 and TRBJ2-1; 7 bases are a match to TRBD2. V gave up 0 bases and J gave up 0 bases; unmatched junction bases: 5. Germline loops: CDR1 LGHNT, CDR2 FRNRAP. This CDR3 has 17 residues. This CDR3 is CASGLVLGRDSYNEQFF. CDR3 nucleotides: TGTGCTAGTGGTTTGGTACTTGGGAGGGACTCCTACAATGAGCAGTTCTTC.